This TCR beta chain was profiled in a study of blood T cells in healthy people across ages. Study-level findings and limits: Diversity estimated from one million T cells was considered an underestimate.

Trimming stripped 2 bases from V and 5 bases from J, with 10 bases between. The CDR3 sequence is 13 residues long. This clonotype was recorded at least ten times. No antigen is known for it. Combining a sample-barcoded 5' primer with a J-beta primer mix, a second PCR ran for about 7 to 11 cycles. Via MiXCR, TCRdb re-called the 5' RACE reads, giving one row per CDR3 protein. The repertoire has approximately 700,000 distinct CDR3 sequences, 32% of them found once; the top ten carry approximately 15%. The sequencing sample was made of blood. V gene TRBV12-3 or TRBV12-4 combines with J gene TRBJ2-7; unclear D gene. This TCR was recovered from an elderly woman in good health. CDR3 DNA sequence: TGTGCCAGCAGTTTATGGTCGGTTGACGAGCAGTACTTC. Its translation is CASSLWSVDEQYF.